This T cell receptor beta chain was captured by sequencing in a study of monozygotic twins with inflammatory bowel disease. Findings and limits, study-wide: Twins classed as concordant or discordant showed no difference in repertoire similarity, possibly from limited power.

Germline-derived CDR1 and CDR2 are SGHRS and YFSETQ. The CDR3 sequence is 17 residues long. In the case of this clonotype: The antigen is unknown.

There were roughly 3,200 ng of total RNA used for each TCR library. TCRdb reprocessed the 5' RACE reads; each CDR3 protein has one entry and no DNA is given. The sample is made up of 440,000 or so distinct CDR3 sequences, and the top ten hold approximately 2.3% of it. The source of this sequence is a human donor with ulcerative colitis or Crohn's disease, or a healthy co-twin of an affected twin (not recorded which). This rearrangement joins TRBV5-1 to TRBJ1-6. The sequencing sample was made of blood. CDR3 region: CASSLENLQGRDSPLHF.